This T cell receptor (beta chain) was recovered during a study of response to subunit inactivated influenza vaccine. Overall study results and limits: With each seasonal influenza vaccination, the authors suggested, few new T cells are recruited.

With respect to this clonotype: As yet, its antigen is unknown.

Germline assignment: CDR1 SQVTM and CDR2 ANQGSEA. The CDR3 is 12 residues long. The trim removed 7 bases at V and 2 bases at J, leaving 3 bases unmatched. MiXCR, run by TCRdb on the RT-PCR reads, gives a single entry per CDR3 protein. The sample consists of just over 300,000 distinct CDR3 sequences, around 20% of them appearing once. The chain employs TRBV29-1 and TRBJ1-2, with TRBD1 matching 8 bases. The TCR sequence derives from a man between 45 and 75 years old who received an inactivated influenza vaccine. The sequenced sample was PBMCs from blood, obtained approximately 20 months after vaccination. CDR3: CSGGQGNYGYTF. The CDR3 region has the DNA TGCAGCGGCGGACAGGGAAACTATGGCTACACCTTC.